This T cell receptor beta chain derives from a study of T cell repertoires in cytomegalovirus infection. Study-wide background: The authors relied on CMV epitopes, both recently identified HLA-C-restricted and well-studied HLA-B-restricted. Based on public TCR beta signatures, there were indications of CMV infection and of a matching HLA type. Whole-study findings and limits: Cumulated frequencies of public TCR beta families served to identify carriers of CMV plus the relevant HLA. HLA-C-restricted TCR beta clonotypes specific for CMV led the ex vivo response.

V gave up 3 bases and J gave up 6 bases; unmatched junction bases: 5. The CDR3 is made up of 14 amino acids. Germline V gene data show CDR1 as SGHTA and CDR2 as FQGNSA. TCRdb recomputed calls from the reads with MiXCR, one row per CDR3 protein. The table records tens of thousands of distinct CDR3 sequences, around 49% of them present only once. The table lists this clonotype with many counts. No antigen is known for it. Sequencing was performed on CD8+ T cells from cultured PBMCs, taken from culture after CMV antigen stimulation. The TCR sequence derives from a human donor in good health (CMV status not recorded). Some clones in this sample may be carry-over from other donors' samples. J is TRBJ2-1 and V is TRBV7-2, with 7 bases identical to TRBD2. CDR3 in DNA: TGTGCCAGCAGCTTGCTAGCGGCCCTCAATGAGCAGTTCTTC. Protein: CASSLLAALNEQFF.